This T cell receptor (beta chain) was captured in a study of cytomegalovirus exposure and HLA in healthy donors. Sequenced by immunoSEQ multiplex PCR; TCRdb stores in-frame clones only, minus some. The table includes approximately 230,000 clones, about 90% detected once. The source material was PBMCs. This sequence originates from a young man in good health and CMV-seropositive.

The CDR3: CASSPLAGANNEQFF. The CDR3 coding sequence is TGTGCCAGCAGCCCTTTAGCGGGAGCAAACAATGAGCAGTTCTTC. The chain carries TRBV4-2 and TRBJ2-1, with 9 bases identical to TRBD2. CDR1 and CDR2 from the germline V gene are LGHNA and YNFKEQ. There are 15 residues in the CDR3. V trimming: 4 bases; J trimming: 5 bases; junction bases outside the gene matches: 6.